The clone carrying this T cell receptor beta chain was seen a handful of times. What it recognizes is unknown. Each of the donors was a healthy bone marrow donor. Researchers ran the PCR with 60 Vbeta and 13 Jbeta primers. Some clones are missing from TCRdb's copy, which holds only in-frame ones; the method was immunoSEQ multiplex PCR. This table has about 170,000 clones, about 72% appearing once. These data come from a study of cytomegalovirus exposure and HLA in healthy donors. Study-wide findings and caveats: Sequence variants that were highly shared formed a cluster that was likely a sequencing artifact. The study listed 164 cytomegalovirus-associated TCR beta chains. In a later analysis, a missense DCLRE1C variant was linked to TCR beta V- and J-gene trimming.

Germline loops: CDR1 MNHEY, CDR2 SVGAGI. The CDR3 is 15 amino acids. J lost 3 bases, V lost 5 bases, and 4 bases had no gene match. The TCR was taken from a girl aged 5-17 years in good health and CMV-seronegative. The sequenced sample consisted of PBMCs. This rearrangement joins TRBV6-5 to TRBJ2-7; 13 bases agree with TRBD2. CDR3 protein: CASSPRTSGGYEQYF. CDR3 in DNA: TGTGCCAGCAGTCCGAGGACTAGCGGGGGCTACGAGCAGTACTTC.